The T cell receptor beta chain under discussion was sequenced for a study of OX40 agonist ivuxolimab in advanced cancers. The CDR3 has 15 residues. Trimming shortened V by 6 bases and J by 4 bases, and 18 bases separated the two germline ends. The germline gives CDR1 SGDLS, CDR2 YYNGEE. Method: immunoSEQ multiplex PCR; TCRdb's copy keeps in-frame clones and lacks some. The sample gives about 19,000 clones, less than 90% of which show up once; around 50% is in the top ten. The sequencing here drew on CD4+ or CD8+ T cells sorted from blood, taken in a trial of the OX40 agonist ivuxolimab. The chain is built from TRBV9 and TRBJ2-3; D is undetermined. The receptor was derived from an adult with an advanced solid tumor such as melanoma, head and neck, liver or kidney cancer. This CDR3 reads CASTRVAQQADTQYF. The CDR3 nucleotides are TGTGCCAGCACCCGAGTAGCCCAGCAGGCAGATACGCAGTATTTT.